The rows below give T cell receptor beta chains drawn from one sample of a study of human T cells and chemical hapten exposure. TCRdb fed the RACE reads into MiXCR, producing one record per CDR3 protein. The table records some 54,000 distinct CDR3 sequences, about a tenth of them present only once. This material consisted of whole blood, taken in connection with sensitization to the hapten diphenylcyclopropenone (DPC). These receptors came from a woman aged 50 to 65 with alopecia areata. Some clones in this sample may be carry-over from other donors' samples. CDR3s include the opening cysteine and the closing phenylalanine or tryptophan. A D gene is named only where the DNA matches it firmly. A clone size is listed for some rows: how often the clone was seen (once, few, many), or a class if it is expanded.

.,TRBJ2-1,many,TRBV11-1,17,CASSPRPQGRYLNEQFF,TGTGCCAGCAGCCCCCGGCCCCAGGGACGCTATCTCAATGAGCAGTTCTTC
.,TRBJ1-3,.,TRBV9,13,CASSVGTSRTIYF,TGTGCCAGCAGCGTAGGGACGTCACGGACCATATATTTT
.,TRBJ2-1,.,TRBV6-5,15,CASGAWGGRKDEQFF,TGTGCCAGCGGCGCATGGGGGGGCCGTAAGGATGAGCAGTTCTTC
.,TRBJ2-7,.,TRBV28,15,CASSLIVGSPLEQYF,TGTGCCAGCAGTCTGATCGTAGGTTCCCCCCTGGAGCAGTACTTC
.,TRBJ1-1,.,TRBV6-2/TRBV6-3,12,CASSYYEVQAFF,TGTGCCAGCAGTTACTACGAAGTCCAAGCTTTCTTT
.,TRBJ2-2,.,TRBV6-1,12,CASSKGVGELFF,TGTGCCAGTTCTAAGGGGGTCGGGGAGCTGTTTTTT
.,TRBJ2-5,.,TRBV24-1,14,CATSDRQVEETQYF,TGTGCCACCAGTGACCGACAGGTAGAAGAGACCCAGTACTTC
.,TRBJ1-6,many,TRBV6-5,15,CASKLLGTRFSPLHF,TGTGCCAGCAAACTACTTGGGACCCGGTTTTCACCCCTCCACTTT
TRBD2,TRBJ2-5,.,TRBV10-3,16,CAIRVGTSGGQETQYF,TGTGCCATCAGGGTCGGCACTAGCGGGGGCCAAGAGACCCAGTACTTC
.,TRBJ2-1,many,TRBV11-2,12,CASINTGNEQFF,TGTGCCAGCATTAATACCGGCAATGAGCAGTTCTTC
TRBD1,TRBJ1-2,many,TRBV4-1,15,CASSLDRGVTSGYTF,TGCGCCAGCAGCCTGGACAGGGGAGTGACAAGTGGCTACACCTTC
.,TRBJ1-4,few,TRBV28,13,CASTPGGHEKLFF,TGTGCCAGCACCCCGGGGGGTCACGAAAAACTGTTTTTT
.,TRBJ1-1,many,TRBV7-9,8,CASTGHLF,TGTGCCAGTACCGGGCACCTCTTT
.,TRBJ2-7,.,TRBV6-5,11,CASCHLLEQYF,TGTGCCAGCTGTCATCTGTTGGAGCAGTACTTC
.,TRBJ1-2,.,TRBV14,20,CASSLGRAGFIAVLNYGYTF,TGTGCCAGCAGCCTGGGGAGAGCAGGTTTCATTGCCGTACTTAACTATGGCTACACCTTC
.,TRBJ2-1,few,TRBV18,14,CASSPRDAPTAQFF,TGTGCCAGCTCACCGAGGGACGCACCCACGGCCCAGTTCTTC
.,TRBJ2-3,many,TRBV29-1,13,CSVRDPSTDTQYF,TGCAGCGTTCGGGATCCCAGCACAGATACGCAGTATTTT
TRBD1,TRBJ2-2,few,TRBV7-2,16,CASRIGQGANTGELFF,TGTGCCAGCCGTATAGGGCAGGGGGCGAACACCGGGGAGCTGTTTTTT
.,TRBJ1-1,many,TRBV6-2/TRBV6-3,12,CASSYSASEAFF,TGTGCCAGCAGTTACTCGGCCTCTGAAGCTTTCTTT
TRBD1,TRBJ2-2,medium-sized,TRBV12-3/TRBV12-4,14,CASSGQGNTGELFF,TGTGCCAGCAGTGGACAGGGGAACACCGGGGAGCTGTTTTTT
.,TRBJ1-1,many,TRBV7-9,13,CASSLDGGAEAFF,TGTGCCAGCAGCTTAGACGGCGGGGCTGAAGCTTTCTTT
.,TRBJ2-3,.,TRBV5-1,17,CASSLDRGTMPWGTQYF,TGCGCCAGCAGCTTGGATAGAGGGACAATGCCCTGGGGTACGCAGTATTTT
.,TRBJ2-3,.,TRBV28,12,CASLRNTDTQYF,TGTGCCAGCCTCAGGAACACAGATACGCAGTATTTT
TRBD2,TRBJ2-5,many,TRBV27,13,CASSLRGGGTQYF,TGTGCCAGCAGTTTGCGGGGGGGCGGAACCCAGTACTTC
TRBD1,TRBJ1-6,.,TRBV3-1,14,CASSLRTGYSPLHF,TGTGCCAGCAGTCTCCGGACAGGATATTCACCCCTCCACTTT
.,TRBJ2-3,few,TRBV29-1,13,CSVEALDLDTQYF,TGCAGCGTTGAGGCTCTAGATTTAGATACGCAGTATTTT
TRBD2,TRBJ2-1,.,TRBV20-1,15,CSALGLAISYNEQFF,TGCAGTGCCTTGGGACTAGCGATCTCCTACAATGAGCAGTTCTTC
TRBD1,TRBJ2-3,many,TRBV9,16,CASSPRDNRGQNTQYF,TGTGCCAGCAGCCCCCGGGACAACAGGGGGCAAAATACGCAGTATTTT
TRBD1,TRBJ2-4,few,TRBV6-5,14,CASRGTGGKNIQYF,TGTGCCAGCAGGGGGACAGGGGGTAAAAACATTCAGTACTTC
.,TRBJ1-1,few,TRBV6-2/TRBV6-3,14,CASSYSILPPEAFF,TGTGCCAGCAGTTACTCGATTTTACCTCCTGAAGCTTTCTTT
.,TRBJ1-5,.,TRBV15,14,CATNAENSNQPQHF,TGTGCCACCAACGCAGAAAATAGCAATCAGCCCCAGCATTTT
.,TRBJ2-7,few,TRBV18,14,CASSPPTDDYEQYF,TGTGCCAGCTCACCACCGACAGACGACTACGAGCAGTACTTC
.,TRBJ2-4,few,TRBV5-1,14,CASSENLSKNIQYF,TGCGCCAGCAGTGAGAATCTATCCAAAAACATTCAGTACTTC
.,TRBJ2-4,few,TRBV28,12,CATDQAPNIQYF,TGTGCCACCGATCAGGCCCCAAACATTCAGTACTTC
TRBD1,TRBJ1-4,.,TRBV7-2,16,CASSPQRDRGLEKLFF,TGTGCCAGCAGCCCACAAAGGGACAGGGGACTTGAAAAACTGTTTTTT
.,TRBJ2-2,.,TRBV7-2,11,CASANTGELFF,TGTGCCAGCGCGAACACCGGGGAGCTGTTTTTT
.,TRBJ2-3,few,TRBV7-2,14,CASSLVKGADTQYF,TGTGCCAGCAGCTTAGTTAAGGGCGCAGATACGCAGTATTTT
.,TRBJ1-5,.,TRBV7-2,13,CASSLGTGQPQHF,TGTGCCAGCAGCTTAGGAACAGGTCAGCCCCAGCATTTT
.,TRBJ1-1,.,TRBV5-1,11,CASSERTEAFF,TGCGCCAGCAGCGAGAGAACTGAAGCTTTCTTT
TRBD1,TRBJ1-1,many,TRBV12-3/TRBV12-4,15,CASRPNDRAASLAFF,TGTGCCAGCAGACCTAATGACAGGGCCGCGAGCCTAGCTTTCTTT
.,TRBJ1-1,many,TRBV18,15,CASSPLTGMNTEAFF,TGTGCCAGCTCACCACTCACGGGGATGAACACTGAAGCTTTCTTT
.,TRBJ2-2,many,TRBV3-1,14,CASSPREGTGELFF,TGTGCCAGCAGCCCCAGAGAAGGCACCGGGGAGCTGTTTTTT
.,TRBJ2-6,few,TRBV5-1,15,CATSMDGSGANVLTF,TGCGCCACCTCCATGGATGGGTCTGGGGCCAACGTCCTGACTTTC
TRBD1,TRBJ1-1,.,TRBV7-2,16,CASSAGPGQGYTEAFF,TGTGCCAGCAGCGCTGGACCGGGACAGGGATACACTGAAGCTTTCTTT
.,TRBJ2-5,many,TRBV7-9,14,CASSLSQGMGTQYF,TGTGCCAGCAGCTTATCCCAGGGAATGGGGACCCAGTACTTC
TRBD1,TRBJ1-5,many,TRBV12-3/TRBV12-4,12,CASRTGGQPQHF,TGTGCCAGCAGAACAGGGGGCCAGCCCCAGCATTTT
.,TRBJ2-2,.,TRBV5-8,14,CASNPLARAGELFF,TGTGCCAGCAACCCCCTCGCGAGGGCCGGGGAGCTGTTTTTT
TRBD1,TRBJ1-5,many,TRBV7-9,17,CASSLGWTGNSNQPQHF,TGTGCCAGCAGCTTAGGTTGGACAGGGAATAGCAATCAGCCCCAGCATTTT
.,TRBJ2-7,many,TRBV7-8,12,CASSLGTVEQYF,TGTGCCAGCAGCCTCGGGACCGTCGAGCAGTACTTC
.,TRBJ1-1,many,TRBV4-1,17,CASSQAPTTGMNTEAFF,TGCGCCAGCAGCCAAGCTCCTACGACAGGTATGAACACTGAAGCTTTCTTT